What follows are 15 T cell receptor beta chains derived from one specimen sequenced in a study of T cells in Graves' hyperthyroidism and ophthalmopathy. Amplification targeted TCR beta CDR3 regions from RNA transcripts. First-round RT-PCR targeting the TCR CDR3 was performed with the HTBI primer set. TCRdb fed the multiplex PCR reads into MiXCR, producing one record per CDR3 protein. The table includes around 500,000 distinct CDR3 sequences, 14% detected once. The material sequenced was blood. These receptors originate from a woman aged 40 to 50 with Graves' hyperthyroidism.

This clonotype was detected a few times. The gene calls are TRBV6-1 and TRBJ2-7; D remains ambiguous. Germline lookup yields CDR1 MNHNS and CDR2 SASEGT. Trimming removed 2 bases at V and 5 bases at J, with 7 bases between. This CDR3 has 12 residues. CDR3 coding DNA: TGTGCCAGCAGTGAAACCAGGAACGAGCAGTACTTC. It specifies CASSETRNEQYF.

Only a few counts were recorded for this clonotype. The V call is TRBV12-3 or TRBV12-4, the J call TRBJ1-4, with 8 nucleotides matching TRBD1. The CDR3 runs 13 residues. V was pared by 8 bases and J by 4 bases, with 3 bases of the junction left unmatched. CDR3: CASSTGGNEKLFF. CDR3 in DNA: TGTGCCAGCTCCACAGGGGGTAATGAAAAACTGTTTTTT.

The chain is built from TRBV29-1 and TRBJ2-3; the D gene is possibly TRBD1 (5 bases). V dropped 3 bases and J dropped 6 bases, with 16 bases sitting between them. Germline CDR1 reads SQVTM; CDR2 reads ANQGSEA. There are 14 residues in the CDR3. In DNA form, the CDR3 reads TGCAGCGTTGAGGGGATACAGGTCTCGGATACGCAGTATTTT. The encoded protein is CSVEGIQVSDTQYF.

This clonotype has at least ten counts. This chain joins TRBV18 and TRBJ2-2; 11 bases are shared with TRBD2. Germline trimming cut 2 bases from V and 5 bases from J; bases unmatched to any gene: 4. This CDR3 spans 16 amino acids. Per germline, CDR1 KGHSH and CDR2 LQKENI. The CDR3 spells CASSPAGTSGTGELFF. The CDR3 DNA reads TGTGCCAGCTCACCAGCCGGGACTAGCGGAACCGGGGAGCTGTTTTTT.

This clonotype occurred a few times. The genes are TRBV29-1 and TRBJ2-7, with TRBD1 identical over 10 bases. The germline CDR1 and CDR2 sequences are SQVTM and ANQGSEA. The CDR3 length is 14 residues. Unmatched junction bases numbered 3, after V lost 1 base and J lost 3 bases. DNA of the CDR3: TGCAGCGTTGAAGCCCGGACAGGGGGCTACGAGCAGTACTTC. Encoded protein: CSVEARTGGYEQYF.

This clonotype appeared many times. V usage is TRBV2 and J usage is TRBJ2-7, with D unresolved. Deletions cut 9 bases from V and 0 bases from J, with 15 bases between. Looked up from germline, CDR1 is SNHLY and CDR2 is FYNNEI. The CDR3 has 14 amino acids. The DNA for the CDR3 is TGTGCCAGTAGTACAGTTCTCACCTCCTACGAGCAGTACTTC. It yields the protein CASSTVLTSYEQYF.

This clonotype occurred a few times. The chain uses TRBV19 and TRBJ2-7, with D tentatively TRBD1 or TRBD2 (5 bases each). The V end lost 6 bases, the J end lost 2 bases, and 17 bases lay between the germline ends. Germline lookup yields CDR1 LNHDA and CDR2 SQIVND (reference sequence). The CDR3 is 15 amino acids. CDR3 DNA: TGTGCCAGTAGCCCCGGGACGGGAATTACCTACGAGCAGTACTTC. It is translated as CASSPGTGITYEQYF.

The table lists this clonotype with a few counts. The chain is built from TRBV9 and TRBJ2-2; 10 nucleotides agree with TRBD2. Germline trimming cut 3 bases from V and 6 bases from J; bases unmatched to any gene: 5. CDR3 length: 15 residues. Germline V CDR1 and CDR2: SGDLS, YYNGEE. The chain's CDR3 is CASSGTSGTAGELFF. For the CDR3, the DNA is TGTGCCAGCAGCGGAACTAGCGGGACCGCCGGGGAGCTGTTTTTT.

The rearrangement joins TRBV6-5 to TRBJ1-3; maybe TRBD1 (6 bases). CDR3 length: 15 residues. V lost 2 bases to trimming and J lost 7 bases, with 15 bases between them. Germline V gives CDR1 MNHEY, CDR2 SVGAGI. The CDR3 DNA follows: TGTGCCAGCAGTTACGGCAGGGGTGGTCGGAACACCATATATTTT. This translates into CASSYGRGGRNTIYF.

This clonotype was seen many times. The V call is TRBV5-1, the J call TRBJ2-1; 9 bases are a match to TRBD2. Looked up from germline, CDR1 is SGHRS and CDR2 is YFSETQ. With 4 bases clipped from V and 7 bases from J, the junction kept 9 bases outside the gene matches. This CDR3 region has 15 residues. The CDR3 loop reads CASSPIAGELNEQFF. CDR3 DNA sequence: TGCGCCAGCAGCCCAATAGCGGGAGAGTTGAATGAGCAGTTCTTC.

This clonotype has a count of ten or more. The gene calls are TRBV20-1 and TRBJ2-2; unclear D gene. Per germline, CDR1 DFQATT and CDR2 SNEGSKA (reference sequence). The CDR3 sequence is 15 residues long. V shed 2 bases and J shed 0 bases, with 10 bases lying between them. CDR3 nucleotides: TGCAGTGCTAGACGGACGCTAGCGAACACCGGGGAGCTGTTTTTT. Protein sequence: CSARRTLANTGELFF.

This clonotype was seen repeatedly, ten times or more. The rearrangement links TRBV14 to TRBJ2-7, with 9 bases that match TRBD1. Germline-derived CDR1 and CDR2 are SGHDN and FVKESK. The V gene end was trimmed by 7 bases and the J gene end by 5 bases; junction bases not matched to a gene: 15. The CDR3 extends over 16 amino acids. CDR3 loop: CASTPLMDRGENEQYF. The CDR3 DNA reads as TGTGCCAGCACCCCATTGATGGACAGGGGAGAGAACGAGCAGTACTTC.

This clonotype was counted at least ten times. The chain joins TRBV3-1 to TRBJ2-7; no reliable D call. CDR3 length: 14 residues. V lost 1 base to trimming and J lost 7 bases, with 14 bases between them. Per germline, CDR1 LGHDT and CDR2 YNNKEL (reference sequence). The CDR3 sequence is CASSQGKTFREQYF. The CDR3 DNA reads as TGTGCCAGCAGCCAAGGTAAGACGTTCCGAGAGCAGTACTTC.

This clonotype has at least ten counts. The chain combines TRBV7-3 with TRBJ2-7, with D perhaps TRBD2 (5 bases). V shed 5 bases and J shed 3 bases, with 17 bases lying between them. The CDR3 contains 15 residues. In germline, CDR1 is SGHTA, CDR2 FQGTGA. The CDR3 bases are TGTGCCAGCAGCCCCCCCTCCGGGGATCTCTACGAGCAGTACTTC. It translates to CASSPPSGDLYEQYF.

This clonotype was picked up a small number of times. The gene calls are TRBV6-5 and TRBJ1-4; 12 nucleotides line up with TRBD1. This CDR3 is 16 amino acids long. The germline gives CDR1 MNHEY, CDR2 SVGAGI. Trimming at V came to 1 base and at J to 8 bases, leaving 5 bases not matched to a gene. CDR3 DNA: TGTGCCAGCAGTTACTGGGGACAGGGGGCTCGGGAAAAACTGTTTTTT. It codes for CASSYWGQGAREKLFF.